These 21 T cell receptor beta chains originate from one sample sequenced in a study of T cell responses to AZD1222 COVID-19 vaccine. TCRdb keeps only in-frame clones here, not all; method: immunoSEQ multiplex PCR. The sample records about 130,000 clones, 87% being singletons. Source: peripheral blood, taken on day 0 of AZD1222 vaccination. Receptors were obtained from an adult in good health.

The chain couples TRBV6-5 to TRBJ2-7; D is perhaps TRBD2 (6 bases). V gave up 5 bases and J gave up 3 bases, with 14 bases separating them. The germline V gene encodes CDR1 MNHEY and CDR2 SVGAGI. The CDR3 spans 14 residues. CDR3 loop: CASSLLAENYEQYF. The CDR3 DNA follows: TGTGCCAGCAGTCTATTAGCGGAGAACTACGAGCAGTACTTC.

This clone has more than one count but fewer than ten. The rearrangement uses TRBV14 and TRBJ1-1; D gene uncertain. This CDR3 region has 14 residues. The germline V gene encodes CDR1 SGHDN and CDR2 FVKESK. Trimming left V 0 bases short and J 0 bases short, with 5 bases between. This CDR3 is CASSQDWMNTEAFF. For the CDR3, the DNA is TGTGCCAGCAGCCAAGATTGGATGAACACTGAAGCTTTCTTT.

V usage is TRBV30 and J usage is TRBJ1-6; tentatively, D is TRBD1 (5 bases). V was trimmed by 3 bases and J by 10 bases, leaving 13 bases between them. This CDR3 has 13 amino acids. Germline CDR1 and CDR2: GTSNPN and SVGIG (reference sequence). The CDR3 nucleotides read TGTGCCTGGAGGGGGCGGGCTGGCTCACCCCTCCACTTT. This encodes CAWRGRAGSPLHF.

This chain links TRBV29-1 with TRBJ1-2; D might be TRBD1 (6 bases). The V and J ends lost 7 bases and 4 bases respectively, with 10 bases between them. Germline V lookup: CDR1 SQVTM, CDR2 ANQGSEA. This CDR3 has 11 amino acids. DNA for the CDR3: TGCAGCGCCGGACAGCTCTATGGCTACACCTTC. Translation: CSAGQLYGYTF.

This clone was observed once. The chain couples TRBV30 to TRBJ1-2, with a tentative D call TRBD1 (6 bases). The CDR3 covers 14 residues. V lost 4 bases and J lost 2, with 14 bases in between. Germline CDR1 reads GTSNPN; CDR2 reads SVGIG (reference sequence). The CDR3 loop is CAWTRGGENYGYTF. The CDR3 DNA follows: TGTGCCTGGACCCGGGGGGGCGAGAACTATGGCTACACCTTC.

V gene TRBV24-1 combines with J gene TRBJ2-1, with D perhaps matching TRBD2 (7 bases). The V and J ends lost 6 bases and 9 bases respectively, with 11 bases between them. Germline V gene sequence: CDR1 KGHDR, CDR2 SFDVKD. The CDR3 has 12 residues. CDR3 in DNA: TGTGCCACCAGTTATCGGGGGGCTGAGCAGTTCTTC. Translated: CATSYRGAEQFF.

The rearrangement links TRBV13 to TRBJ2-5, with 9 bases aligning to TRBD2. V was clipped by 6 bases and J by 2 bases; unmatched bases: 10. The CDR3 runs 16 residues. Germline V lookup: CDR1 PRHDT, CDR2 FYEKMQ (reference sequence). CDR3 sequence (DNA): TGTGCCAGCAGGACTGGTCGCCTAGCGGGGCAAGAGACCCAGTACTTC. Its protein is CASRTGRLAGQETQYF.

The V call is TRBV12-3 or TRBV12-4, the J call TRBJ2-1; D remains ambiguous. This CDR3 is 11 amino acids long. The germline V and J ends were trimmed by 1 base and 14 bases, with 9 bases remaining between them. CDR3: CASSLGLREFF. CDR3 bases: TGTGCCAGCAGTTTAGGCTTACGGGAGTTCTTC.

CDR3 sequence: CASSYSSRGLGQPQHF. The CDR3 nucleotides read TGTGCCAGCAGTTACTCGAGCAGGGGGCTTGGTCAGCCCCAGCATTTT. The chain has TRBV6-2 or TRBV6-3 and TRBJ1-5; 8 positions match TRBD1. The CDR3 runs 16 residues. The V and J ends lost 0 bases and 6 bases, in that order; junction bases with no gene match: 7. Germline CDR1 is MNHEY and CDR2 is SVGEGT.

The rearrangement joins TRBV20-1 to TRBJ2-7; D not resolved. Germline CDR1 reads DFQATT; CDR2 reads SNEGSKA (reference sequence). The CDR3 spans 11 residues. Trimming left V 5 bases short and J 3 bases short, with 8 bases between. The CDR3 DNA follows: TGCAGTGCTTCCGAGGTCTACGAGCAGTACTTC. It codes for CSASEVYEQYF.

The V gene is TRBV28, the J gene TRBJ2-1, with D uncertain. The CDR3 is made up of 11 amino acids. With 6 bases removed from V and 6 bases from J, the gap between germline ends came to 6 bases. CDR1 and CDR2 from the germline V gene are MDHEN and SYDVKM. CDR3 sequence: CASRLFNEQFF. The CDR3 bases are TGTGCCAGCAGACTGTTCAATGAGCAGTTCTTC.

J is TRBJ2-1 and V is TRBV5-1; either TRBD1 or TRBD2 may fit D (6 bases each). Per the germline V gene, CDR1 is SGHRS and CDR2 is YFSETQ. This CDR3 is 14 amino acids long. V was clipped by 7 bases and J by 4 bases, with 15 bases between them. The CDR3 sequence: CASAAGTRYNEQFF. CDR3 bases: TGCGCCAGCGCGGCGGGGACACGGTACAATGAGCAGTTCTTC. Based on the CDR3 plus reference TRBV5-1 and TRBJ2-1, the full variable domain is KAGVTQTPRYLIKTRGQQVTLSCSPISGHRSVSWYQQTPGQGLQFLFEYFSETQRNKGNFPGRFSGRQFSNSRSEMNVSTLELGDSALYLCASAAGTRYNEQFFGPGTRLTVL.

The CDR3 coding sequence is TGTGCCAGCAGCTTTAAAACCCAAGGGCCGGGTGAAAAACTGTTTTTT. Its protein is CASSFKTQGPGEKLFF. This chain uses TRBV5-5 with TRBJ1-4; no reliable D call. V gave up 2 bases and J gave up 7 bases, with 18 bases separating them. Germline-derived CDR1 and CDR2 are SGHKS and YYEKEE (reference sequence). CDR3 length equals 16 residues.

The chain carries TRBV25-1 and TRBJ1-2; weak D call: TRBD1 (5 bases). Trimming cost V 4 bases and J 4 bases, with 7 bases left between them. This CDR3 spans 12 amino acids. Germline V CDR1 and CDR2: MGHDK, SYGVNS. The CDR3 nucleotides read TGTGCCAGCAGTGGAGACAGCTATGGCTACACCTTC. Protein sequence: CASSGDSYGYTF.

This clone was counted once. The V call is TRBV19, the J call TRBJ1-5; D is undetermined. This CDR3 contains 15 residues. Germline CDR1 reads LNHDA; CDR2 reads SQIVND (reference sequence). V was clipped by 7 bases and J by 2 bases, with 15 bases between them. Here the CDR3 DNA reads TGTGCCAGTACCGGATCTGGACGGGGCAATCAGCCCCAGCATTTT. Its protein product is CASTGSGRGNQPQHF.

V gene TRBV19 combines with J gene TRBJ1-5; D is undetermined. Per the germline V gene, CDR1 is LNHDA and CDR2 is SQIVND (reference sequence). Trimming stripped 3 bases from V and 9 bases from J, with 21 bases between. This CDR3 contains 16 residues. Here the CDR3 DNA reads TGTGCCAGTAGTATTTCAGCAGACTCCTCGGGAGGGCCCCAGCATTTT. Translated, it gives CASSISADSSGGPQHF. The complete variable domain, with remaining parts taken from reference TRBV19 and TRBJ1-5, reads DGGITQSPKYLFRKEGQNVTLSCEQNLNHDAMYWYRQDPGQGLRLIYYSQIVNDFQKGDIAEGYSVSREKKESFPLTVTSAQKNPTAFYLCASSISADSSGGPQHFGDGTRLSIL.

This chain uses TRBV19 with TRBJ1-6, with 7 positions matching TRBD1. Per germline, CDR1 LNHDA and CDR2 SQIVND (reference sequence). Losses at the gene ends were 6 bases for V and 5 bases for J; bases not matched to a gene: 4. The CDR3 loop spans 14 amino acids. CDR3 residues: CASSLGTDNSPLHF. The CDR3, as DNA: TGTGCCAGTAGCTTAGGGACAGATAATTCACCCCTCCACTTT. Drawing the rest from reference TRBV19 and TRBJ1-6, the complete variable domain is DGGITQSPKYLFRKEGQNVTLSCEQNLNHDAMYWYRQDPGQGLRLIYYSQIVNDFQKGDIAEGYSVSREKKESFPLTVTSAQKNPTAFYLCASSLGTDNSPLHFGNGTRLTVT.

In DNA, the CDR3 is TGTGCCAGCCGGCGAGGGGGCGCTAACACTGAAGCTTTCTTT. Its protein is CASRRGGANTEAFF. This chain joins TRBV28 and TRBJ1-1; 7 bases are shared with TRBD1. The CDR3 length is 14 residues. CDR1 is MDHEN and CDR2 is SYDVKM in the germline V gene. With V trimmed by 8 bases and J by 2 bases, 8 bases remained unmatched.

This rearrangement joins TRBV6-5 to TRBJ1-5; possible D gene TRBD1, 6 bases. The V end was cut by 0 bases, the J end by 5 bases, with 11 bases between. The CDR3 loop spans 15 amino acids. Germline loops: CDR1 MNHEY, CDR2 SVGAGI. CDR3 loop: CASSYSGQSDQPQHF. CDR3 nucleotides: TGTGCCAGCAGTTACTCCGGACAGTCGGATCAGCCCCAGCATTTT.

V and J are TRBV6-4 and TRBJ2-3, with TRBD1 identical over 8 bases. CDR1 MRHNA and CDR2 SNTAGT come from the germline V gene. The CDR3 spans 16 residues. J was trimmed by 6 bases and V by 0 bases; bases with no gene match: 8. The chain's CDR3 is CASSDSPGGADDTQYF. In DNA form, the CDR3 reads TGTGCCAGCAGTGACTCACCAGGGGGCGCGGATGATACGCAGTATTTT.

The rearrangement links TRBV7-6 to TRBJ1-2; 9 bases are shared with TRBD1. The CDR3 totals 15 residues. Trimming took 2 bases from V and 7 from J; bases not matched to a gene: 8. Germline values: CDR1 SGHVS, CDR2 FNYEAQ. The CDR3 region is CASSLSPDRGSGYTF. The CDR3 coding sequence is TGTGCCAGCAGCTTATCCCCGGACAGGGGAAGTGGCTACACCTTC.